A single T cell receptor beta chain is shown here with its context. Its antigen is not known. This sample was included in a study of human T cells and chemical hapten exposure. General study results and limits: The study found that DPC sensitization did not change TCRs above 1 in 1000 frequency. Having alopecia, the donors may differ immunologically from healthy people.

Individual cDNA molecules (in the library) carried attached unique molecular identifiers. Under the authors' procedure: A typical sample had around 90,000 TCRs, with roughly 23,224 to 690,600 overall. TCRdb independently ran MiXCR on the RACE reads; one entry per CDR3 protein. The V and J calls and clone size come from TCRdb's table, not from the authors' own analysis. The data show some 250,000 distinct CDR3 sequences, around 7.7% seen once. Sample time point: pre-sensitization, week 0. The treatment denotes: therapeutic diphenylcyclopropenone sensitization with weekly scalp DPC. The V gene's germline CDR1 is WSHSY and CDR2 SAAADI. The CDR3 totals 15 residues. V was shortened by 5 bases and J by 2 bases, with 10 bases between the two germline ends.

V and J are TRBV10-2 and TRBJ2-6; D is ambiguous. The sequencing here drew on whole blood, taken in connection with sensitization to the hapten diphenylcyclopropenone (DPC). This clonotype was obtained from a man aged 18 to 30 with alopecia areata. Some clones in this sample may be carry-over from other donors' samples. The CDR3 region has the DNA TGCGCCAGCAGTCTGGCCACGACTGGGGCCAACGTCCTGACTTTC. Translated: CASSLATTGANVLTF.